Listed here are 9 T cell receptor beta chains from one sample, sequenced in a study of CD4 T cell repertoires in COVID-19. Sequencing was done directly on freshly isolated, uncultured memory T cells. Libraries were prepared by immunoSEQ multiplex PCR; TCRdb keeps only in-frame clonotypes and omits some of them. Here the sample spans roughly 23,000 clones, roughly 87% being singletons. The sample consisted of central memory CD4+ T cells from blood, taken before the COVID-19 pandemic. These receptors were obtained from a human donor who had COVID-19.

This clone has a single count. The chain carries TRBV5-8 and TRBJ2-7; D perhaps matches TRBD1 (7 bases). V was trimmed by 3 bases and J by 5 bases, leaving 21 bases between them. The CDR3 sequence is 16 residues long. Per germline, CDR1 SGHTS and CDR2 YDEGEE. The CDR3 here is CASSSILGGQGDEQYF. In DNA, the CDR3 is TGTGCCAGCAGCTCTATTCTCGGGGGTCAGGGGGACGAGCAGTACTTC.

The chain carries TRBV27 and TRBJ1-3; D is perhaps TRBD1 (5 bases). The CDR3 is made up of 14 amino acids. CDR1 and CDR2 (germline): MNHEY, SMNVEV (reference sequence). Deletions cut 2 bases from V and 3 bases from J, with 8 bases between. DNA of the CDR3: TGTGCCAGCAGTTTAAGCAGGGATGGAAACACCATATATTTT. It is translated as CASSLSRDGNTIYF.

The gene calls are TRBV5-1 and TRBJ2-3, with 12 bases fitting TRBD2. V trimming: 4 bases; J trimming: 3 bases; junction bases outside the gene matches: 6. CDR1 is SGHRS and CDR2 is YFSETQ in the germline V gene. There are 16 residues in the CDR3. The CDR3 DNA reads as TGCGCCAGCAGCGCAAGACTAGCGGGAGAAACAGATACGCAGTATTTT. Protein product: CASSARLAGETDTQYF.

J is TRBJ2-2 and V is TRBV7-2; 7 positions agree with TRBD1. The V gene end was trimmed by 5 bases and the J gene end by 6 bases; junction bases not matched to a gene: 3. This CDR3 has 13 residues. Per germline, CDR1 SGHTA and CDR2 FQGNSA. This chain's CDR3 is CASSNRGAGELFF. In DNA form, the CDR3 reads TGTGCCAGCAGCAACAGGGGAGCCGGGGAGCTGTTTTTT.

The chain carries TRBV6-4 and TRBJ1-6; TRBD1 aligns across 7 bases. The V gene end was trimmed by 3 bases and the J gene end by 9 bases; junction bases not matched to a gene: 5. CDR3 length equals 14 residues. Per germline, CDR1 MRHNA and CDR2 SNTAGT. The CDR3 nucleotides are TGTGCCAGCAGTGAGGAGGGGGCTAGTTCACCCCTCCACTTT. Residues: CASSEEGASSPLHF.

This clone has a handful of counts. The chain joins TRBV28 to TRBJ1-5; D perhaps matches TRBD1 (6 bases). Germline V gene data show CDR1 as MDHEN and CDR2 as SYDVKM. This CDR3 has 15 residues. V was shortened by 6 bases and J by 0 bases, with 12 bases between the two germline ends. CDR3 in DNA: TGTGCCAGCAGGCCTGGGACAAATAGCAATCAGCCCCAGCATTTT. It codes for CASRPGTNSNQPQHF.

The V gene is TRBV5-1, the J gene TRBJ2-3, with 8 bases aligning to TRBD1. There are 14 residues in the CDR3. Trimming at V came to 6 bases and at J to 1 base, leaving 4 bases not matched to a gene. Germline V gene sequence: CDR1 SGHRS, CDR2 YFSETQ. The CDR3 spells CASTPTGGTDTQYF. CDR3 in DNA: TGCGCCAGCACACCGACAGGGGGCACAGATACGCAGTATTTT.

The gene calls are TRBV4-1 and TRBJ2-5; 11 bases are a match to TRBD2. The J call may not be correct, given that the DNA end is closer to TRBJ2-7. In germline, CDR1 is MGHRA, CDR2 YSYEKL. CDR3 length: 19 residues. In DNA form, the CDR3 reads TGCGCCAGCAGTCTCGCCGGGACTAGCGGAGTTATAAGCTCCTACGAGCAGTACTTC. It specifies CASSLAGTSGVISSYEQYF.

This clone was seen just once. V gene TRBV11-2 combines with J gene TRBJ1-4, with 9 bases identical to TRBD1. Germline V gene sequence: CDR1 SGHAT, CDR2 FQNNGV. V lost 4 bases to trimming and J lost 8 bases; unmatched junction nucleotides: 5. The CDR3 runs to 14 residues. CDR3 sequence (DNA): TGTGCCAGCAGCTCCCGGACAGGGGAAGAAAAACTGTTTTTT. Translated: CASSSRTGEEKLFF.